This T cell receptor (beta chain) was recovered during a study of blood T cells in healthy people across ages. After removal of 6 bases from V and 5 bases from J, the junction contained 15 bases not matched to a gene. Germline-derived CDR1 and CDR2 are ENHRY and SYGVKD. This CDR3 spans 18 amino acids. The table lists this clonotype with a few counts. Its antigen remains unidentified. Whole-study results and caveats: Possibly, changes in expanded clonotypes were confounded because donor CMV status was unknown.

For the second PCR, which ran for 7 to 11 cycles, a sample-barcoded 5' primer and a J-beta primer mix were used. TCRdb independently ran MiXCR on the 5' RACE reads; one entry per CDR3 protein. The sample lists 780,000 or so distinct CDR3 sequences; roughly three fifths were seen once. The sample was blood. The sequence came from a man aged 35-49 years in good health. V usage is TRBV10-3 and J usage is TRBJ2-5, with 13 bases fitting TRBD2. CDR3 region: CAISGGTSGDSRRETQYF. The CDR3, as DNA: TGTGCCATCAGCGGCGGGACTAGCGGGGACTCTCGACGGGAGACCCAGTACTTC.